Below are 3 T cell receptor beta chains sequenced from a single sample in a study of neurological immune-mediated disorders. One entry per CDR3 protein results from TCRdb running MiXCR on the 5' RACE reads. The sample records 46,000 or so distinct CDR3 sequences, 3.5% to 5.5% being singletons. The sequencing sample was made of PBMCs. All receptors derive from a woman aged 60-75 years with multiple sclerosis.

This clonotype was detected a few times. The chain is built from TRBV4-3 and TRBJ2-7, with D maybe TRBD2 (6 bases). V lost 0 bases and J 3 bases, leaving 15 bases between the germline ends. Germline values: CDR1 LGHNA, CDR2 YSLEER. The CDR3 runs 16 residues. CDR3: CASSQDHGEDYYEQYF. CDR3 nucleotides: TGCGCCAGCAGCCAAGATCACGGGGAGGACTACTACGAGCAGTACTTC.

This clonotype was seen many times. The chain links TRBV7-2 to TRBJ1-1; D is undetermined. The CDR3 contains 13 residues. V gave up 1 base and J gave up 1 base, with 4 bases separating them. Germline loops: CDR1 SGHTA, CDR2 FQGNSA. CDR3 in amino acids: CASSLGANTEAFF. CDR3 nucleotides: TGTGCCAGCAGCTTAGGGGCGAACACTGAAGCTTTCTTT.

This clonotype has a count of ten or more. DNA for the CDR3: TGCGCCAGCAGCGAGGGACAGGGGGCGAAGACCCAGTACTTC. Translation: CASSEGQGAKTQYF. The J gene is TRBJ2-5, the V gene TRBV5-1; 12 bases fit TRBD1. J gave up 6 bases and V 4 bases, and 4 bases lay outside the gene matches. The CDR3 extends over 14 amino acids. CDR1 SGHRS and CDR2 YFSETQ come from the germline V gene.